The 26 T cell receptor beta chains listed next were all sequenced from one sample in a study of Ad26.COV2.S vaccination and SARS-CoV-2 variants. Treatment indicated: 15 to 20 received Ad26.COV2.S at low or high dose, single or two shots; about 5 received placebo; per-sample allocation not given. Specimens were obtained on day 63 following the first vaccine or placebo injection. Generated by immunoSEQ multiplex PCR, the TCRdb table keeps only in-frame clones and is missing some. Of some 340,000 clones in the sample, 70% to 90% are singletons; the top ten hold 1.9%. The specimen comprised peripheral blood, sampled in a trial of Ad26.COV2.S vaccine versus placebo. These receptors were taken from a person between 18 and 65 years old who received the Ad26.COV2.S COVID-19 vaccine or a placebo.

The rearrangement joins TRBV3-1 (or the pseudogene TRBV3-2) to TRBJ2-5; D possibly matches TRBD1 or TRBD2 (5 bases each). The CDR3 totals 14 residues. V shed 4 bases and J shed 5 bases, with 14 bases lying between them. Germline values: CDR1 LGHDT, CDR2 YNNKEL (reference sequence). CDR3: CASSPHGARETQYF. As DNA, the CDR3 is TGTGCCAGCAGCCCTCACGGGGCCCGGGAGACCCAGTACTTC.

This CDR3 reads CATRQVGDTGELFF. CDR3 nucleotides: TGTGCCACCCGACAGGTTGGGGACACCGGGGAGCTGTTTTTT. The chain carries TRBV19 and TRBJ2-2, with D tentatively TRBD1 (6 bases). Per germline, CDR1 LNHDA and CDR2 SQIVND (reference sequence). The ends were cut back, 10 bases at V and 3 bases at J, with 15 bases in the middle. This CDR3 has 14 amino acids.

CDR3 bases: TGTGCCAGCAGTGACTTAGCTCCCCAAGGGTCACCCCTCCACTTT. Encoded protein: CASSDLAPQGSPLHF. The genes are TRBV25-1 and TRBJ1-6; D gene ambiguous. There are 15 residues in the CDR3. Germline CDR1 and CDR2: MGHDK and SYGVNS. V was pared by 3 bases and J by 10 bases, with 16 bases between.

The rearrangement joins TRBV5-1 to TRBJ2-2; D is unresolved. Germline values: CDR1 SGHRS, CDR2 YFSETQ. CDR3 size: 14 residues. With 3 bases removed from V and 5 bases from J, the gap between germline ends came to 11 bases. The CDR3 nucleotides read TGCGCCAGCAGCTCTAAGACGGAGACCGGGGAGCTGTTTTTT. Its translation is CASSSKTETGELFF.

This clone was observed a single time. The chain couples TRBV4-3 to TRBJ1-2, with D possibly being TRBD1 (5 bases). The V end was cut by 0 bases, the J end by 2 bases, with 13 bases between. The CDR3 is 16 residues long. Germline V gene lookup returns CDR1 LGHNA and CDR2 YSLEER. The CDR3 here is CASSQDGGTANYGYTF. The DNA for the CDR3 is TGCGCCAGCAGCCAAGATGGCGGGACCGCAAACTATGGCTACACCTTC.

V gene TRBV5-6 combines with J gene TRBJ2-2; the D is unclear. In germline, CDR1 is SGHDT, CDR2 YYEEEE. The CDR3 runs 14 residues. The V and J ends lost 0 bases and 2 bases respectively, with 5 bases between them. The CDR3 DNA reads TGTGCCAGCAGCTTGGGTCGAAACACCGGGGAGCTGTTTTTT. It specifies CASSLGRNTGELFF.

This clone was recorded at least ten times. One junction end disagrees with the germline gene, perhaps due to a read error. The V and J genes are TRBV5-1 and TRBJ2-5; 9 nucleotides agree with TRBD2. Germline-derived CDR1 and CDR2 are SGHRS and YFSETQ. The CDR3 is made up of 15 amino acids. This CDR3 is CASRLAGGLLETQYF. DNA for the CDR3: TGCGCCAGCCGCTTGGCGGGGGGGCTCCTAGAGACCCAGTACTTC.

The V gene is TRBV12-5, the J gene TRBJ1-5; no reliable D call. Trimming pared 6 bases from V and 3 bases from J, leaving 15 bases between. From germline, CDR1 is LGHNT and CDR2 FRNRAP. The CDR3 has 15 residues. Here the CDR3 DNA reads TGTGCTAGTGGCTCCTCCCGGGCCCTCAATCAGCCCCAGCATTTT. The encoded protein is CASGSSRALNQPQHF. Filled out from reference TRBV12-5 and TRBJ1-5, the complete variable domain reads DARVTQTPRHKVTEMGQEVTMRCQPILGHNTVFWYRQTMMQGLELLAYFRNRAPLDDSGMPKDRFSAEMPDATLATLKIQPSEPRDSAVYFCASGSSRALNQPQHFGDGTRLSIL.

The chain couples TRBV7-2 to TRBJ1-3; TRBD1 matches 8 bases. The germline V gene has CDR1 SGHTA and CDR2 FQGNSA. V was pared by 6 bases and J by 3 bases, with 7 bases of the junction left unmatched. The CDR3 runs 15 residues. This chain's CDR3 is CASSPDRESGNTIYF. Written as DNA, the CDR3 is TGTGCCAGCAGTCCGGACAGGGAGAGTGGAAACACCATATATTTT.

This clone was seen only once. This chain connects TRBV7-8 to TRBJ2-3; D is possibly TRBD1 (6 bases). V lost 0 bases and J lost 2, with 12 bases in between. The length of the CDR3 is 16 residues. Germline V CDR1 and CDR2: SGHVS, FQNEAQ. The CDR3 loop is CASSLAFPGATDTQYF. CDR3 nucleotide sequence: TGTGCCAGCAGCTTAGCGTTTCCAGGGGCCACAGATACGCAGTATTTT.

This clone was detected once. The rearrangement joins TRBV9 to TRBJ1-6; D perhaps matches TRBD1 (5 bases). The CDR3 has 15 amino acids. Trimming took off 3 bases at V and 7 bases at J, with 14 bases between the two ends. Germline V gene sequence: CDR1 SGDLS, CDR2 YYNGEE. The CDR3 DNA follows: TGTGCCAGCAGCGACCAGGGCTCGGGCAATTCACCCCTCCACTTT. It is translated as CASSDQGSGNSPLHF.

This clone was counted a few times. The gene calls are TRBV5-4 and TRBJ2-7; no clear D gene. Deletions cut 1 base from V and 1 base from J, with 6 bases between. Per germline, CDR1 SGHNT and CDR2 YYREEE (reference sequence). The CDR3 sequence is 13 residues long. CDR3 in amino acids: CASSLRQSYEQYF. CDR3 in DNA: TGTGCCAGCAGCTTGAGGCAGTCCTACGAGCAGTACTTC.

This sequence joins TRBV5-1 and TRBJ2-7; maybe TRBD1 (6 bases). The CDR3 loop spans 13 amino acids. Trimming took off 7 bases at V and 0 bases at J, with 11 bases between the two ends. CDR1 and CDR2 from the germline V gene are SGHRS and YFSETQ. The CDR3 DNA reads TGCGCCAGCGCCGAGGACAGCTCCTACGAGCAGTACTTC. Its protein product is CASAEDSSYEQYF.

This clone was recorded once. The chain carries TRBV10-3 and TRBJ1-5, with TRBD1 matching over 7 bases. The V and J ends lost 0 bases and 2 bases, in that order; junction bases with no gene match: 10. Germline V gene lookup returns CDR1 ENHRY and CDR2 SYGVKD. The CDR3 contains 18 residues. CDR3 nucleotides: TGTGCCATCAGTGAGTCCGTCGAGAACAGGGGTGGCAATCAGCCCCAGCATTTT. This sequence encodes CAISESVENRGGNQPQHF.

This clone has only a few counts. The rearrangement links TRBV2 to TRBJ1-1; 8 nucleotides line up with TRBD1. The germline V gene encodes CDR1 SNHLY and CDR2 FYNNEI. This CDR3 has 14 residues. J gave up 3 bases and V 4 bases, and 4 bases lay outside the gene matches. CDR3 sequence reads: CASSGSGGYTEAFF. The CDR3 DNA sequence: TGTGCCAGCAGTGGTTCAGGGGGCTACACTGAAGCTTTCTTT.

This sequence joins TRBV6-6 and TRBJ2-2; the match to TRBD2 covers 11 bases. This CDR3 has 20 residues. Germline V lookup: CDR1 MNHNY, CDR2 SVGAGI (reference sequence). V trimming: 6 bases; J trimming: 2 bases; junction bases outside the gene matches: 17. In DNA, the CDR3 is TGTGCCAGCAGCTTCGGGATATGGGCTAGCGGGGGGTTTAACACCGGGGAGCTGTTTTTT. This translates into CASSFGIWASGGFNTGELFF.

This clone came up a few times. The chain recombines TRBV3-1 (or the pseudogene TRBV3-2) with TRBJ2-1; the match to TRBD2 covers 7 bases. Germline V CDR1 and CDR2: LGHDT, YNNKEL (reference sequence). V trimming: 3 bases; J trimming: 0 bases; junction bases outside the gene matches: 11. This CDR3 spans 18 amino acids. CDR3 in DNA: TGTGCCAGCAGCCACGCAGGACTAGTCTTGAGCTCCTACAATGAGCAGTTCTTC. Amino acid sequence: CASSHAGLVLSSYNEQFF.

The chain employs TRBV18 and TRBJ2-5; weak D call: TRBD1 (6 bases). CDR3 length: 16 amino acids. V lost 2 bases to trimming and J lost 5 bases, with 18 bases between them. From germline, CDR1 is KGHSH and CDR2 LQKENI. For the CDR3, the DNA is TGTGCCAGCTCACCAAATCCGCAGGGGTTGTGGGAGACCCAGTACTTC. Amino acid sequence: CASSPNPQGLWETQYF. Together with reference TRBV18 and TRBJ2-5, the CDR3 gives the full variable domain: NAGVMQNPRHLVRRRGQEARLRCSPMKGHSHVYWYRQLPEEGLKFMVYLQKENIIDESGMPKERFSAEFPKEGPSILRIQQVVRGDSAAYFCASSPNPQGLWETQYFGPGTRLLVL.

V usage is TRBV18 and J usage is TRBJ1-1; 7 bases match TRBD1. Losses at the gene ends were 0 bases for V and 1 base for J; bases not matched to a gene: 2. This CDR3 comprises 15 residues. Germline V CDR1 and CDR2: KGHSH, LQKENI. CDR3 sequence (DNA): TGTGCCAGCTCACCACCTCGACAGGGGAACACTGAAGCTTTCTTT. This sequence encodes CASSPPRQGNTEAFF.

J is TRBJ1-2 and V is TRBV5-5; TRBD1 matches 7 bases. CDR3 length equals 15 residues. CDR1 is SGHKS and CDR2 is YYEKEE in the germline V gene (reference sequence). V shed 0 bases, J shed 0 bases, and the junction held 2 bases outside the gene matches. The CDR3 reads CASSLVQGTNYGYTF. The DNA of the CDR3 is TGTGCCAGCAGCTTGGTACAGGGGACTAACTATGGCTACACCTTC.

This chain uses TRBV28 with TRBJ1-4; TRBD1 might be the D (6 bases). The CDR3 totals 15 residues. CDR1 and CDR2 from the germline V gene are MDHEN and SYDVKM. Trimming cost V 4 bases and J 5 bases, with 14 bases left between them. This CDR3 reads CASSSPGQTNEKLFF. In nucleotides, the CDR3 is TGTGCCAGCAGTTCTCCCGGACAGACCAATGAAAAACTGTTTTTT.

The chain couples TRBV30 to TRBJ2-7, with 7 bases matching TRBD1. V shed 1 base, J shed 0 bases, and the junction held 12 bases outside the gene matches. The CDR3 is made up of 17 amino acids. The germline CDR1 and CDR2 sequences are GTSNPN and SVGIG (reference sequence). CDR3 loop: CAWSDLWETGSSYEQYF. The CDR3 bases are TGTGCCTGGAGTGATCTCTGGGAGACAGGGTCCTCCTACGAGCAGTACTTC.

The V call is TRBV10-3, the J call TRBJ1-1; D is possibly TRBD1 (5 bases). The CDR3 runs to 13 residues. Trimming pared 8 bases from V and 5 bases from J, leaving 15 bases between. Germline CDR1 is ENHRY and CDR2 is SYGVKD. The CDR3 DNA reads TGTGCCATCGGGCAAGGGGCGGGTACTGAAGCTTTCTTT. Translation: CAIGQGAGTEAFF.

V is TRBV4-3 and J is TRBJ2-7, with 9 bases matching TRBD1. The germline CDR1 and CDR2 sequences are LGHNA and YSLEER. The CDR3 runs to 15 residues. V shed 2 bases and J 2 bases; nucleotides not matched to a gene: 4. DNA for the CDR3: TGCGCCAGCAGCCAAACCGGGACAGGGACCTACGAGCAGTACTTC. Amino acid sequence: CASSQTGTGTYEQYF.

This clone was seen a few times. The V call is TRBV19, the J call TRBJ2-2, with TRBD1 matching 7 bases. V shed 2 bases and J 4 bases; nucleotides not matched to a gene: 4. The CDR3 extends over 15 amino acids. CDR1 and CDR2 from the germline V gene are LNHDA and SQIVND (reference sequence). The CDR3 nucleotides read TGTGCCAGTAGTATAAACAGGGACAGCACCGGGGAGCTGTTTTTT. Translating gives CASSINRDSTGELFF.

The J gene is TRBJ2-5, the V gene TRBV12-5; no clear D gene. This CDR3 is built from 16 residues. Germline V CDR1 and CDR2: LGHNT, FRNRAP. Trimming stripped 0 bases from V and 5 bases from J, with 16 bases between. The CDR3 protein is CASGLVLGNSGETQYF. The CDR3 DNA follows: TGTGCTAGTGGTTTGGTACTGGGGAATTCGGGTGAGACCCAGTACTTC.